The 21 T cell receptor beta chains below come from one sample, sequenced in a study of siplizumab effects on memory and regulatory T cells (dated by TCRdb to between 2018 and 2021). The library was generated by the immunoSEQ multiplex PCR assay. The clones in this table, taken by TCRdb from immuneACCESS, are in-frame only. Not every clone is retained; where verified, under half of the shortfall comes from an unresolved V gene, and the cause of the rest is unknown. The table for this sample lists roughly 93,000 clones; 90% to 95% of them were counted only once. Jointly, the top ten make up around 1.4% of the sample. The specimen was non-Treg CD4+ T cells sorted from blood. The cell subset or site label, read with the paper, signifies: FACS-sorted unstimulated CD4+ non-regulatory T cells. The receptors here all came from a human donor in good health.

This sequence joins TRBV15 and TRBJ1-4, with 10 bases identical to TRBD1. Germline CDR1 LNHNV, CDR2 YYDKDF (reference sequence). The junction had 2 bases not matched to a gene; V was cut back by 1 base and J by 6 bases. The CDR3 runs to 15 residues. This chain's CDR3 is CATSRAGTGDEKLFF. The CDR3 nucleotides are TGTGCCACCAGCAGAGCCGGGACAGGGGATGAAAAACTGTTTTTT.

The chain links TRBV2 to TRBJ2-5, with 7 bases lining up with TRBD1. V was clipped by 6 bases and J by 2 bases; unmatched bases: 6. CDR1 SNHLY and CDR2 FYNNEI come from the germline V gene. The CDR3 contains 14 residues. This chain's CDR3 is CASSPDRVQETQYF. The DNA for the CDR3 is TGTGCCAGCAGCCCCGACAGGGTTCAAGAGACCCAGTACTTC.

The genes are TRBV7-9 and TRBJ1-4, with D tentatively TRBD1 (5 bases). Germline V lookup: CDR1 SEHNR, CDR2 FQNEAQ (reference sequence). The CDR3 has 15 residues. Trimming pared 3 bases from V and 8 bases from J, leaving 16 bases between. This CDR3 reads CASSFLETASEKLFF. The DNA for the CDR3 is TGTGCCAGCAGCTTTTTGGAGACAGCGAGCGAAAAACTGTTTTTT.

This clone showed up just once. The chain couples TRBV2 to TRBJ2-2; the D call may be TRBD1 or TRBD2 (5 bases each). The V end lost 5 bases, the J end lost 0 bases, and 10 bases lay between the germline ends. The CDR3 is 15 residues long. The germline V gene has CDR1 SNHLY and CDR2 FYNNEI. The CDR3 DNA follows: TGTGCCAGCAGTACCGGGACCTCGAACACCGGGGAGCTGTTTTTT. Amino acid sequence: CASSTGTSNTGELFF.

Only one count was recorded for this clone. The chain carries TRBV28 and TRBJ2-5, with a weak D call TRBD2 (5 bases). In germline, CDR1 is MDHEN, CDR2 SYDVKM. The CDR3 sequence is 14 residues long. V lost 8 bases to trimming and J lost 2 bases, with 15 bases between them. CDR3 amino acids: CASAGGSGQETQYF. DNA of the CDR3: TGTGCCAGCGCGGGCGGGTCGGGGCAAGAGACCCAGTACTTC. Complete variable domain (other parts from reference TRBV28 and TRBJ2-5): DVKVTQSSRYLVKRTGEKVFLECVQDMDHENMFWYRQDPGLGLRLIYFSYDVKMKEKGDIPEGYSVSREKKERFSLILESASTNQTSMYLCASAGGSGQETQYFGPGTRLLVL.

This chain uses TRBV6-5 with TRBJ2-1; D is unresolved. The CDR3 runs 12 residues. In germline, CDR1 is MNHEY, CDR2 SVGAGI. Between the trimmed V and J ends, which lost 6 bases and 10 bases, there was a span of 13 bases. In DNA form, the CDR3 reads TGTGCCAGCAGACCCTCCGTAAGGGAGCAGTTCTTC. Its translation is CASRPSVREQFF.

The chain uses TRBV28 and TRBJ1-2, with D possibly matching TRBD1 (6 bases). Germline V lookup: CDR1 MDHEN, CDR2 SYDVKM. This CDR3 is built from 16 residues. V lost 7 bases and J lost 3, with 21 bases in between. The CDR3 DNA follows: TGTGCCAGCATCCCTTTACGTCCACAGGGTTACTATGGCTACACCTTC. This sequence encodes CASIPLRPQGYYGYTF.

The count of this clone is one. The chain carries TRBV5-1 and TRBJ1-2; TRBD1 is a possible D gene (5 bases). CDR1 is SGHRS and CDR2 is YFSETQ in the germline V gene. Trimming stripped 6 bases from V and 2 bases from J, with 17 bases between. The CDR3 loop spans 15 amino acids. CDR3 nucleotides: TGCGCCAGCACCCAAGGCGTTGGGGGGAACTATGGCTACACCTTC. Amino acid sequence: CASTQGVGGNYGYTF.

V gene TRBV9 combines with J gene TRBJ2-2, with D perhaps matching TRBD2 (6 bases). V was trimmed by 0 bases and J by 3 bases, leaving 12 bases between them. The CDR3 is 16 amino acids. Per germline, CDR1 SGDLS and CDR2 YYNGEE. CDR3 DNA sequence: TGTGCCAGCAGCGTAGTGACGGGAGCAGACACCGGGGAGCTGTTTTTT. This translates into CASSVVTGADTGELFF. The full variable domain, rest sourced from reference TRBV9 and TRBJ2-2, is DSGVTQTPKHLITATGQRVTLRCSPRSGDLSVYWYQQSLDQGLQFLIQYYNGEERAKGNILERFSAQQFPDLHSELNLSSLELGDSALYFCASSVVTGADTGELFFGEGSRLTVL.

The CDR3 is CASSYGTQGGYTF. Written as DNA, the CDR3 is TGCGCCAGCAGCTACGGGACACAGGGGGGCTACACCTTC. The chain uses TRBV5-1 and TRBJ1-2; 7 nucleotides line up with TRBD1. Germline V CDR1 and CDR2: SGHRS, YFSETQ. The CDR3 runs 13 residues. The J segment lost 8 bases and the V segment lost 3 bases, leaving 7 bases of the junction unmatched.

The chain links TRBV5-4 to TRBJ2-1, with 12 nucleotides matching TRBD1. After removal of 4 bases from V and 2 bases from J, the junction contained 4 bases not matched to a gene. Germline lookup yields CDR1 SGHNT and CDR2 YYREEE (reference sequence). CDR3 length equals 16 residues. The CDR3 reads CASSPGTGGAYNEQFF. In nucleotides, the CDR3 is TGTGCCAGCAGCCCCGGGACAGGGGGCGCCTACAATGAGCAGTTCTTC. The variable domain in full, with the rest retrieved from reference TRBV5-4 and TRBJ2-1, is ETGVTQSPTHLIKTRGQQVTLRCSSQSGHNTVSWYQQALGQGPQFIFQYYREEENGRGNFPPRFSGLQFPNYSSELNVNALELDDSALYLCASSPGTGGAYNEQFFGPGTRLTVL.

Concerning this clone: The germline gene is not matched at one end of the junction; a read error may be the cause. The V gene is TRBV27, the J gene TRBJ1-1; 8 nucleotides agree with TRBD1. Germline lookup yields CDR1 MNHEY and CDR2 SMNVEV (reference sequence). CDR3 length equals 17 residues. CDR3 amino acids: CASSLSGQGVKHTEAFF. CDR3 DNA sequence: TGTGCCAGCAGTCTATCAGGACAGGGAGTTAAGCACACTGAAGCTTTCTTT.

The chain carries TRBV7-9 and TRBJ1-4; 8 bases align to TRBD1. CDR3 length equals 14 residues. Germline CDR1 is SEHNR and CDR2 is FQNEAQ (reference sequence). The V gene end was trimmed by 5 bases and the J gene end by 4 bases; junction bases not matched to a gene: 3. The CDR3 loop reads CASSKTGVNEKLFF. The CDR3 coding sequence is TGTGCCAGCAGCAAGACAGGGGTTAATGAAAAACTGTTTTTT.

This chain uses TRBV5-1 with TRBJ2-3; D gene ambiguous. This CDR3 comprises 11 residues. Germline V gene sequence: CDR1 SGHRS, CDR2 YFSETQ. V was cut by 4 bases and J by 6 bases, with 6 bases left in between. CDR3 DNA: TGCGCCAGCAGCCAGCAGGATACGCAGTATTTT. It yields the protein CASSQQDTQYF.

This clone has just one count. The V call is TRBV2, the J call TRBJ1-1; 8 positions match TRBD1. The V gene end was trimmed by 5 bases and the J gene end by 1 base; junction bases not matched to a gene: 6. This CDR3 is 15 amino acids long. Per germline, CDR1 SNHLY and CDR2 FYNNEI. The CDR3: CASSPLTGANTEAFF. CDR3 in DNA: TGTGCCAGCAGTCCCTTGACAGGGGCGAACACTGAAGCTTTCTTT.

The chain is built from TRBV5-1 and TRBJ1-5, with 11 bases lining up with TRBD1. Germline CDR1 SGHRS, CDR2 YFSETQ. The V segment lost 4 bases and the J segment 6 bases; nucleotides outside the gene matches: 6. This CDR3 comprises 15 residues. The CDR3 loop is CASSVGTGGGQPQHF. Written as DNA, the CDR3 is TGCGCCAGCAGCGTCGGGACAGGGGGGGGTCAGCCCCAGCATTTT.

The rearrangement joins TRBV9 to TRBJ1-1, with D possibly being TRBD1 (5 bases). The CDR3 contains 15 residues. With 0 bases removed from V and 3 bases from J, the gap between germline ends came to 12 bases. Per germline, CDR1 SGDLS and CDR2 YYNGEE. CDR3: CASSVGGEMDTEAFF. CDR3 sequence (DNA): TGTGCCAGCAGCGTAGGGGGGGAGATGGACACTGAAGCTTTCTTT.

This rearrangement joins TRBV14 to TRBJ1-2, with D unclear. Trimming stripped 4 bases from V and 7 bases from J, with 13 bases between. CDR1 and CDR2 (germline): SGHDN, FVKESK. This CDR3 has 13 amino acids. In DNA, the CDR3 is TGTGCCAGCAGCCTCGGGCGGAGGATTGGCTACACCTTC. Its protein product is CASSLGRRIGYTF.

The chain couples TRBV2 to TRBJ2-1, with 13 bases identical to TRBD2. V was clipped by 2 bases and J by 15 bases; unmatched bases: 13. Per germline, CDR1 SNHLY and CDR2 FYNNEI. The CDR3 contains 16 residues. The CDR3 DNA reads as TGTGCCAGCAGTGAAATCTTGGGACTAGCGGGAAAGCCTAGGTTCTTC. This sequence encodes CASSEILGLAGKPRFF. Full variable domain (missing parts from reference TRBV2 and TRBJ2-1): EPEVTQTPSHQVTQMGQEVILRCVPISNHLYFYWYRQILGQKVEFLVSFYNNEISEKSEIFDDQFSVERPDGSNFTLKIRSTKLEDSAMYFCASSEILGLAGKPRFFGPGTRLTVL.

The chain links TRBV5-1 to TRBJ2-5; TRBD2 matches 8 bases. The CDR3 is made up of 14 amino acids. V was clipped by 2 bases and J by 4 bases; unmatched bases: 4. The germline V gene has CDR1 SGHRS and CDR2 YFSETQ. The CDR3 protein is CASSFGTRGETQYF. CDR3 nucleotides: TGCGCCAGCAGCTTTGGGACTAGAGGAGAGACCCAGTACTTC.

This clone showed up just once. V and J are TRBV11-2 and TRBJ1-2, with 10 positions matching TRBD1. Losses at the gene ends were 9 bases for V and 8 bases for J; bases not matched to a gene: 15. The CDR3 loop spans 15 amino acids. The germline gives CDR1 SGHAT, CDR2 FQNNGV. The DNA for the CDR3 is TGTGCCAGTAGGGGGACGGGACAGGGGCCTTTAGGCTACACCTTC. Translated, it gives CASRGTGQGPLGYTF.